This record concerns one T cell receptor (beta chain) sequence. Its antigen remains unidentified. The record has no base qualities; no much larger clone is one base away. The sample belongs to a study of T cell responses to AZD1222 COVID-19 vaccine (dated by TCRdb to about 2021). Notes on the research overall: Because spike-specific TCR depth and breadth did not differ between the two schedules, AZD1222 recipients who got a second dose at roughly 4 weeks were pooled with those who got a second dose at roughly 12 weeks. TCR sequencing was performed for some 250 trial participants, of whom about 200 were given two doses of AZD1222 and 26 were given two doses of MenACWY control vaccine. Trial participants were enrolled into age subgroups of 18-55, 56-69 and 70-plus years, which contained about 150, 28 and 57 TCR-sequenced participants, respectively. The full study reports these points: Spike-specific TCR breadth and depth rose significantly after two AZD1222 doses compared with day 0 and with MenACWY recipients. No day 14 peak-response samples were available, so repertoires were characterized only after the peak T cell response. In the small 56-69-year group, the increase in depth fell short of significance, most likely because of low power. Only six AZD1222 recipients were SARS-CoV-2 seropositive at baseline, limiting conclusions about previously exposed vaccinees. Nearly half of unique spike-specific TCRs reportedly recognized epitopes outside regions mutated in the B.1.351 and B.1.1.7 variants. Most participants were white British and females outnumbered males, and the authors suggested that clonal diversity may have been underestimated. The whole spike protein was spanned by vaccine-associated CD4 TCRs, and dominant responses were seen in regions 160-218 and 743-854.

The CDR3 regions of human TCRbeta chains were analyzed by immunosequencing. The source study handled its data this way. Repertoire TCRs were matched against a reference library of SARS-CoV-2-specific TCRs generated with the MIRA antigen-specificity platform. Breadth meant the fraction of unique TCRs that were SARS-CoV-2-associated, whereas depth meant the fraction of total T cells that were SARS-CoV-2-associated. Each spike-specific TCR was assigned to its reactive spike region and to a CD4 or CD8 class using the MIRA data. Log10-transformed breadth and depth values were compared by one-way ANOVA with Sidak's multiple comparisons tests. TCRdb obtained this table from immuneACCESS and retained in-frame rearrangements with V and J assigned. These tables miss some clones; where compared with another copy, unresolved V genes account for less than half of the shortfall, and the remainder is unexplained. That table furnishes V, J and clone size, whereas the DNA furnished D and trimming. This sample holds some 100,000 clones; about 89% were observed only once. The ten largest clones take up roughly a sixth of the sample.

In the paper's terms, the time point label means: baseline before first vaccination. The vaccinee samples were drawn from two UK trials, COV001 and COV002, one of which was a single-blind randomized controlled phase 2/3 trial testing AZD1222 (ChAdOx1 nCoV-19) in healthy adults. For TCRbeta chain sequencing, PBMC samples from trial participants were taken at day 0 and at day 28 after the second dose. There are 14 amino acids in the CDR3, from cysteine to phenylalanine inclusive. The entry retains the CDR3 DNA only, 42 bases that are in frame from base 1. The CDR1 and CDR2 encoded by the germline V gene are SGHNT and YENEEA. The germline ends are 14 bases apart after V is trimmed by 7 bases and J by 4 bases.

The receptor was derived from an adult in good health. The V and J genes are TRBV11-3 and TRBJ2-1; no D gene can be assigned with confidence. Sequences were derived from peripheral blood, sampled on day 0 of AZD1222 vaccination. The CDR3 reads CASTRATPYNEQFF. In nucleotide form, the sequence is TGTGCCAGCACCCGGGCCACCCCGTACAATGAGCAGTTCTTC.